Given below is one TCR beta chain in context. TCRdb keeps only in-frame clones here, not all; method: immunoSEQ multiplex PCR. In the table there are 120,000 or so clones, approximately 80% of which are singletons. Time point noted: blood 2 weeks post-SBRT. Treatment specified: 15 Gy SBRT to primary tumor, nephrectomy 4 weeks later. These data come from a study of radiation and T cells in renal cell carcinoma. The V and J ends lost 2 bases and 2 bases respectively, with 11 bases between them. Germline V gives CDR1 SGHRS, CDR2 YFSETQ. This CDR3 has 14 residues. The material sequenced was blood, taken from a patient whose treatment included radiotherapy and nephrectomy. The sequence was obtained from a woman in her sixties with renal cell carcinoma. V gene TRBV5-1 combines with J gene TRBJ2-7; D gene unclear. In DNA, the CDR3 is TGCGCCAGCAGCTTAGAGGCCCACACCTACGAGCAGTACTTC. Protein: CASSLEAHTYEQYF.